This TCR beta chain was retrieved from a study of blood T cell repertoires in COVID-19. Looking at the study overall: Specimens from acute and convalescent COVID-19 originated in the United States, Italy and Spain. T cells, B-cell-depleted T cells, or PBMCs provided the cDNA or gDNA that served as material.

Per the original methods: Reference gene primer amplification in the assay estimated nucleated cell counts. Using immunoSEQ multiplex PCR, the repertoire was profiled, and TCRdb retains in-frame clones only, with some absent. D and trimming were read from the DNA, whereas the V and J calls and clone size are those reported in that table. This table has 35,000 to 45,000 clones, approximately 80% appearing once. CDR3 length: 13 amino acids. V dropped 1 base and J dropped 4; count of bases not matched to a gene: 0. The germline V gene encodes CDR1 GTSNPN and CDR2 SVGIG (reference sequence). The J gene is TRBJ1-3, the V gene TRBV30; the match to TRBD1 covers 8 bases. The clonotype comes from a human donor in a cohort sampled during active COVID-19. The material sequenced was peripheral blood. The CDR3: CAWSGTGGNTIYF. CDR3 sequence (DNA): TGTGCCTGGAGTGGGACAGGGGGAAACACCATATATTTT.